Presented here are 11 T cell receptor beta chains from one specimen sequenced in a study of T-cell reconstitution after alpha-beta-depleted transplantation in children. The TCRbeta library was prepared with unique molecular identifiers. TCRdb processed the PCR reads anew with MiXCR; each CDR3 protein has one entry. The repertoire has hundreds of thousands of distinct CDR3 sequences, around 9.9% of them found once; the top ten carry about 28%. The material sequenced was PBMCs, taken before TCRalphabeta/CD19-depleted stem cell transplant. These receptors all stem from a child less than two years old with acute myeloid leukemia, due to receive a stem cell transplant.

V and J are TRBV10-1 and TRBJ2-3; D possibly corresponds to TRBD2 (6 bases). Germline CDR1 reads WNHNN; CDR2 reads SYGVQD (reference sequence). The V end was cut by 0 bases, the J end by 6 bases, with 10 bases between. This CDR3 has 14 residues. This chain's CDR3 is CASSESIAGDTQYF. DNA of the CDR3: TGCGCCAGCAGTGAGTCGATCGCGGGGGATACGCAGTATTTT.

This clonotype has ten or more counts. The chain recombines TRBV7-8 with TRBJ2-3; 8 nucleotides agree with TRBD1. V lost 4 bases to trimming and J lost 3 bases; unmatched junction nucleotides: 12. There are 17 residues in the CDR3. CDR1 is SGHVS, CDR2 FQNEAQ, per germline. The chain's CDR3 is CASSSQQGVGGTDTQYF. DNA for the CDR3: TGTGCCAGCAGCTCCCAACAGGGGGTAGGGGGAACAGATACGCAGTATTTT.

This clonotype was seen at least ten times. This chain uses TRBV12-3 or TRBV12-4 with TRBJ2-7; D unresolved. V shed 6 bases and J shed 2 bases, with 14 bases lying between them. CDR3 length: 14 residues. The CDR3 nucleotides are TGTGCCAGCAGCCTCGGGCCTGGCCCCTACGAGCAGTACTTC. It codes for CASSLGPGPYEQYF.

A remark on this clonotype: A read error may explain this, as a much larger clone is one base away. The V call is TRBV5-5, the J call TRBJ2-2; TRBD1 agrees at 8 bases. The CDR3 extends over 13 amino acids. Germline V gene data show CDR1 as SGHKS and CDR2 as YYEKEE (reference sequence). The V gene end was trimmed by 4 bases and the J gene end by 9 bases; junction bases not matched to a gene: 5. In nucleotides, the CDR3 is TGTGCCAGCAGCGTGGACAGGGCCCGGGAGCTGTTTTTT. It codes for CASSVDRARELFF.

This clonotype was picked up many times. The chain is built from TRBV18 and TRBJ2-1; D perhaps matches TRBD2 (6 bases). V gave up 6 bases and J gave up 7 bases, with 19 bases separating them. There are 15 residues in the CDR3. The germline gives CDR1 KGHSH, CDR2 LQKENI. CDR3 amino acids: CASSPRWRAENEQFF. As DNA, the CDR3 is TGTGCCAGCTCCCCCAGGTGGAGGGCCGAGAATGAGCAGTTCTTC.

The table lists this clonotype with many counts. The chain carries TRBV20-1 and TRBJ2-1; TRBD2 matches at 13 bases. Germline V gene data show CDR1 as DFQATT and CDR2 as SNEGSKA (reference sequence). V was pared by 0 bases and J by 1 base, with 6 bases of the junction left unmatched. CDR3 length equals 18 residues. The CDR3 DNA follows: TGCAGTGCTAGAGAACTAGCGGGAGGGCCCAGATCCTACAATGAGCAGTTCTTC. Protein: CSARELAGGPRSYNEQFF.

This clonotype was seen at least ten times. The chain recombines TRBV6-5 with TRBJ2-1; D is undetermined. V dropped 0 bases and J dropped 0 bases, with 6 bases sitting between them. Per the germline V gene, CDR1 is MNHEY and CDR2 is SVGAGI. The CDR3 consists of 15 residues. In DNA, the CDR3 is TGTGCCAGCAGTTACTCCGATACCTCCTACAATGAGCAGTTCTTC. Translated: CASSYSDTSYNEQFF.

In this sample, this clonotype turned up many times. V is TRBV12-3 or TRBV12-4 and J is TRBJ1-3, with D perhaps TRBD1 (5 bases). The CDR3 length is 17 residues. The V end lost 5 bases, the J end lost 1 base, and 18 bases lay between the germline ends. The CDR3 nucleotides read TGTGCCAGCAGTCCCTTGGGGACTACAGGTTCTGGAAACACCATATATTTT. It is translated as CASSPLGTTGSGNTIYF.

This clonotype was counted only a few times. The germline gene is not matched at one end of the junction; a read error may be the cause. This sequence joins TRBV3-1 and TRBJ2-2, with D possibly matching TRBD2 (5 bases). The CDR3 extends over 15 amino acids. In germline, CDR1 is LGHDT, CDR2 YNNKEL (reference sequence). CDR3 sequence (DNA): TGTGCCAGCTGCCAAGATTATCGGGGCACCGGGGAGCTGTTTTTT. Its protein is CASCQDYRGTGELFF.

This clonotype was seen at least ten times. For the CDR3, the DNA is TGTGCCAGCAGTTTATCTCTAGCGGGACCGCAAGAGACCCAGTACTTC. This codes for CASSLSLAGPQETQYF. The V call is TRBV28, the J call TRBJ2-5; 9 bases are shared with TRBD2. Germline-derived CDR1 and CDR2 are MDHEN and SYDVKM. This CDR3 comprises 16 residues. The J segment lost 2 bases and the V segment lost 1 base, leaving 5 bases of the junction unmatched. The full variable domain, rest sourced from reference TRBV28 and TRBJ2-5, is DVKVTQSSRYLVKRTGEKVFLECVQDMDHENMFWYRQDPGLGLRLIYFSYDVKMKEKGDIPEGYSVSREKKERFSLILESASTNQTSMYLCASSLSLAGPQETQYFGPGTRLLVL.

This clonotype was detected ten times or more. J is TRBJ2-2 and V is TRBV12-3 or TRBV12-4; D ambiguous. Trimming cost V 6 bases and J 1 base, with 9 bases left between them. The CDR3 runs to 14 residues. The CDR3 sequence: CASRLLQNTGELFF. CDR3 nucleotides: TGTGCCAGCAGGCTACTACAGAACACCGGGGAGCTGTTTTTT.